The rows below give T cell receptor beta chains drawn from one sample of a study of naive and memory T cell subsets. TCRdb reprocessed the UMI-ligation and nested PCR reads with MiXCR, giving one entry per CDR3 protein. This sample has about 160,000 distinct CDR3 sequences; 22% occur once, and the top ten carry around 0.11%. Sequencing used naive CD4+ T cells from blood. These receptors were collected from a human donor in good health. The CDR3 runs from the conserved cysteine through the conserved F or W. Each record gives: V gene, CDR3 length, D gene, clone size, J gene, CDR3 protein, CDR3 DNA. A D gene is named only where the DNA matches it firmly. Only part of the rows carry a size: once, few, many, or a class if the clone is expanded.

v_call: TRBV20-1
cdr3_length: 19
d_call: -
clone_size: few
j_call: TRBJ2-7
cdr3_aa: CSARGPGQGIASGTYEQYF
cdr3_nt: TGCAGTGCTAGGGGTCCGGGACAGGGGATAGCTAGCGGGACTTACGAGCAGTACTTC

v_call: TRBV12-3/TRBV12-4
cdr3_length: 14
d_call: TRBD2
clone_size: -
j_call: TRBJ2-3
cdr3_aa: CASSFVLAADTQYF
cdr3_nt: TGTGCCAGCAGTTTTGTCCTAGCGGCAGATACGCAGTATTTT

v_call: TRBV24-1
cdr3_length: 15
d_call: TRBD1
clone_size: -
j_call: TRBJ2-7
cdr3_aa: CATSDPGQGTDEQYF
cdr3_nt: TGTGCCACCAGTGATCCCGGACAGGGAACCGACGAGCAGTACTTC

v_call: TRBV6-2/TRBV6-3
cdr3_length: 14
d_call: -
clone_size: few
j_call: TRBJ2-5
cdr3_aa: CASSSRRGQETQYF
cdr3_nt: TGTGCCAGCAGTTCTCGACGGGGCCAAGAGACCCAGTACTTC

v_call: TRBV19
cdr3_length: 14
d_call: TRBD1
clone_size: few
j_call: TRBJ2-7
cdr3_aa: CASSPGQGVGEQYF
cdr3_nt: TGTGCCAGTAGTCCGGGACAGGGGGTCGGCGAGCAGTACTTC

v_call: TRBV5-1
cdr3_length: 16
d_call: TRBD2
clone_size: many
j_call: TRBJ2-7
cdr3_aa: CASSSGLAGGLNEQYF
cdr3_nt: TGCGCCAGCAGCTCTGGACTAGCGGGAGGTCTGAACGAGCAGTACTTC

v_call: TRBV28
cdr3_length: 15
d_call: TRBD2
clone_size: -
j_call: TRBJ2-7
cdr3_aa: CASSPSGVSSYEQYF
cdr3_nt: TGTGCCAGCAGCCCTAGCGGGGTGAGCTCCTACGAGCAGTACTTC

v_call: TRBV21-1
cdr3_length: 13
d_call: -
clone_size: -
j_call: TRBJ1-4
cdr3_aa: CASTAEDNEKLFF
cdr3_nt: TGTGCCAGCACAGCAGAAGACAATGAAAAACTGTTTTTT

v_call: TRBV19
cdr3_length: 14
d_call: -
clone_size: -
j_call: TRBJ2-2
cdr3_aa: CASAGTSNTGELFF
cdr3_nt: TGTGCCAGCGCCGGGACATCGAACACCGGGGAGCTGTTTTTT

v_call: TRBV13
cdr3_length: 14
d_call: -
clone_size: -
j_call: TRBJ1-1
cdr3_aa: CASSPGRRLTEAFF
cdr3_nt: TGTGCCAGCAGCCCGGGACGTCGTCTCACTGAAGCTTTCTTT

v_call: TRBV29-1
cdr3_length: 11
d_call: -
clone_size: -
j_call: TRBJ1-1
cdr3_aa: CSGSGYTEAFF
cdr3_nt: TGCAGCGGATCTGGGTACACTGAAGCTTTCTTT

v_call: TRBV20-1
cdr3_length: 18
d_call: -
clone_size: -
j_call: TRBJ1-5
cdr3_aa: CSARESRAGQVMYQPQHF
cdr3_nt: TGCAGTGCTAGAGAGTCCCGGGCGGGGCAGGTAATGTATCAGCCCCAGCATTTT

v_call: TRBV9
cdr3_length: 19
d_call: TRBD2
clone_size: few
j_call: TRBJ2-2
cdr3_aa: CASSSASPGLAGDTGELFF
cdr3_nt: TGTGCCAGCAGCTCTGCCTCGCCCGGACTAGCGGGCGACACCGGGGAGCTGTTTTTT

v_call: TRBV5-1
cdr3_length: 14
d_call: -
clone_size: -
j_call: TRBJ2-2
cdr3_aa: CASSLKLSTGELFF
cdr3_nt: TGCGCCAGCAGCTTGAAACTTTCCACCGGGGAGCTGTTTTTT

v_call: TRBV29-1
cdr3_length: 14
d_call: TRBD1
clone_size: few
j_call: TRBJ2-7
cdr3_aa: CSAGTGTGAYEQYF
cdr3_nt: TGCAGCGCGGGCACCGGGACAGGGGCTTACGAGCAGTACTTC

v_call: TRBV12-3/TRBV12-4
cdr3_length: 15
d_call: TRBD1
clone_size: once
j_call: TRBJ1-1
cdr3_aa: CASSQGRTGTTEAFF
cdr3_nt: TGTGCCAGCAGTCAAGGAAGGACAGGGACCACTGAAGCTTTCTTT

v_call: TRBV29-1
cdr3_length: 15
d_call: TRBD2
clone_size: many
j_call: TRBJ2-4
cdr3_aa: CSVRIGGAPRDIQYF
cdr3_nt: TGCAGCGTCCGTATCGGGGGGGCCCCTCGCGACATTCAGTACTTC